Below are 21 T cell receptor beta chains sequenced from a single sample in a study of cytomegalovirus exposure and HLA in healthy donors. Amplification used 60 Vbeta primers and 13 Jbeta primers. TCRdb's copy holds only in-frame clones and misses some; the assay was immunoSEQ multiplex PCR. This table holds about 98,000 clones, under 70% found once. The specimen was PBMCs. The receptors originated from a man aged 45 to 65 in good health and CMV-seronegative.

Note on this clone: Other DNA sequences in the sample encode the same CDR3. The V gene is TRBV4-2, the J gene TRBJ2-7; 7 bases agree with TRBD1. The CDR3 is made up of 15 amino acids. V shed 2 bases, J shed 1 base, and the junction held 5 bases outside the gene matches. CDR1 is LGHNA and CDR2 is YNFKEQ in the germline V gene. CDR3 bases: TGTGCCAGCAGCCAACAACGGACAGGTTCCTACGAGCAGTACTTC. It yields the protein CASSQQRTGSYEQYF.

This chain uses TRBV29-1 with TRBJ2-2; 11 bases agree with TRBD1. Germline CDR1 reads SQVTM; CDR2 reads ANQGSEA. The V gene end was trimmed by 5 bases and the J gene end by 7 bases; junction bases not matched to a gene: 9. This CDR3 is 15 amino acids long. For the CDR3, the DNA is TGCAGCGTTAAATCCGGGACAGGGGGGATCGGGGAGCTGTTTTTT. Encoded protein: CSVKSGTGGIGELFF.

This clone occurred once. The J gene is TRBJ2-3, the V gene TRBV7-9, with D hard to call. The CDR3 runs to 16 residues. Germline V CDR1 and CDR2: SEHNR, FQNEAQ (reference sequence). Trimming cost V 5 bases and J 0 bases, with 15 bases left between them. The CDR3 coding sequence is TGTGCCAGCAGCCCTACGAGGAAGACTAGCACAGATACGCAGTATTTT. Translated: CASSPTRKTSTDTQYF.

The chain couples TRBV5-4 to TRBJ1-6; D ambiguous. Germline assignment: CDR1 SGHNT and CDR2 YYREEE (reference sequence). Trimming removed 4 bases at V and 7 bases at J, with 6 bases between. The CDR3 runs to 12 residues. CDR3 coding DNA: TGTGCCAGCAGCACCGAGAATTCACCCCTCCACTTT. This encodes CASSTENSPLHF.

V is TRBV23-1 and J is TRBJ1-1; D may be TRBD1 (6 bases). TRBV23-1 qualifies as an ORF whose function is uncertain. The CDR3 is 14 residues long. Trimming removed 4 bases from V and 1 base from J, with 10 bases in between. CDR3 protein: CASSRGHGNTEAFF. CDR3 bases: TGCGCCAGCAGTCGGGGACACGGGAACACTGAAGCTTTCTTT.

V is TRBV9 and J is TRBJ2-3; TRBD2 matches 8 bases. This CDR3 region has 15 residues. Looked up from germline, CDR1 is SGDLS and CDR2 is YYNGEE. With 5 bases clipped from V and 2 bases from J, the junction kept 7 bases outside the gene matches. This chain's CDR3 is CASSISGTYTDTQYF. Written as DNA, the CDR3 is TGTGCCAGCAGTATTAGCGGGACCTACACAGATACGCAGTATTTT.

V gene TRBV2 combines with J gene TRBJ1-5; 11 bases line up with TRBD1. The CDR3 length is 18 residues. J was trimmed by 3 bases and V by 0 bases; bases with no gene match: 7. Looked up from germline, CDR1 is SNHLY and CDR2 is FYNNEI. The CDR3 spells CASSEAGQGVPVNQPQHF. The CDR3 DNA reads TGTGCCAGCAGTGAAGCGGGACAGGGGGTACCTGTCAATCAGCCCCAGCATTTT.

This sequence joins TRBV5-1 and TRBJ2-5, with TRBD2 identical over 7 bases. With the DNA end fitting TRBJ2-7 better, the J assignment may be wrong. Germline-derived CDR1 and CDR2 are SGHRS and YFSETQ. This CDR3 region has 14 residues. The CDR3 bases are TGCGCCAGCAGCTTGCGGGGGGTGACCTACGAGCAGTACTTC. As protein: CASSLRGVTYEQYF.

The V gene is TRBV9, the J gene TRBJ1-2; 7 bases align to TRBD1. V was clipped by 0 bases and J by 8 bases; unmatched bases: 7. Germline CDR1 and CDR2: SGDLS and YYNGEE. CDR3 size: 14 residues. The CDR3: CASSVGQGIGGYTF. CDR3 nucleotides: TGTGCCAGCAGCGTAGGACAGGGAATCGGAGGCTACACCTTC.

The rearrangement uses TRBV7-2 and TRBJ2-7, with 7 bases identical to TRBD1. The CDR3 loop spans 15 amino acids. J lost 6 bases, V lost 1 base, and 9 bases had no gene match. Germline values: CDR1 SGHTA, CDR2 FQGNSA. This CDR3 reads CASSLGNRGISEQYF. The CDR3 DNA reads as TGTGCCAGCAGCTTAGGTAACAGGGGTATCTCCGAGCAGTACTTC.

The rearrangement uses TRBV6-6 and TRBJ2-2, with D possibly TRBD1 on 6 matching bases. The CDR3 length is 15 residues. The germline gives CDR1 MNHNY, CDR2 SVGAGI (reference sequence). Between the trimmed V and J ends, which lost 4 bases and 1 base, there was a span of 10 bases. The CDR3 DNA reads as TGTGCCAGCAGTTGGGGACACTTGAACACCGGGGAGCTGTTTTTT. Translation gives CASSWGHLNTGELFF.

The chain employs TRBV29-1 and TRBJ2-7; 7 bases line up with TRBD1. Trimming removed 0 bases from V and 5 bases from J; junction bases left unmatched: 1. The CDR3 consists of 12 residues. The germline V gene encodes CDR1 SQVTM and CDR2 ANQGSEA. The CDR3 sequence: CSVEETGNEQYF. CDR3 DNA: TGCAGCGTTGAAGAGACAGGGAACGAGCAGTACTTC.

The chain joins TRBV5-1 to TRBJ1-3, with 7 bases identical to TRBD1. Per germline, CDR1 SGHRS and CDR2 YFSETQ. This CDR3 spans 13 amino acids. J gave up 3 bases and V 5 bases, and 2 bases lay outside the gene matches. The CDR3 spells CASRQGDGNTIYF. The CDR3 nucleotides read TGCGCCAGCAGGCAGGGGGATGGAAACACCATATATTTT.

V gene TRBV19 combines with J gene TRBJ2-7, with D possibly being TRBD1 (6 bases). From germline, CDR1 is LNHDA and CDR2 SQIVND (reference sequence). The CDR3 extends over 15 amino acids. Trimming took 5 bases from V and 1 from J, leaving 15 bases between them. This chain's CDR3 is CASSSPGAGSYEQYF. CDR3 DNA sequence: TGTGCCAGTAGTTCCCCAGGGGCTGGGTCCTACGAGCAGTACTTC.

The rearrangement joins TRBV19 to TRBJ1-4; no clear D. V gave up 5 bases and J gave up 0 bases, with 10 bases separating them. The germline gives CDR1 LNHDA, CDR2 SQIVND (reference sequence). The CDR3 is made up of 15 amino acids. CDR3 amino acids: CASSLRTSTNEKLFF. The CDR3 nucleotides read TGTGCCAGTAGTCTCCGGACTTCAACTAATGAAAAACTGTTTTTT.

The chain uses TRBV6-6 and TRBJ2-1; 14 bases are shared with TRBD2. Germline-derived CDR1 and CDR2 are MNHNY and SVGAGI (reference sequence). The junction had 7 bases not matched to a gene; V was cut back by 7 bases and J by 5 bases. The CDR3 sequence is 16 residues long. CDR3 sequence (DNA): TGTGCCAGCACTAGCAGGGGACTAGCGGGGGACAATGAGCAGTTCTTC. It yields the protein CASTSRGLAGDNEQFF.

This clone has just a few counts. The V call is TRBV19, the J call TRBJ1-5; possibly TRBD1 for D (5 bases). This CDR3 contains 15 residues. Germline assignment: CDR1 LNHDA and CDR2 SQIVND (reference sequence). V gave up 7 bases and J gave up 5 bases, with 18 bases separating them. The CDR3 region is CASTTIAGEDQPQHF. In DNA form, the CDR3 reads TGTGCCAGTACCACTATAGCGGGGGAGGATCAGCCCCAGCATTTT.

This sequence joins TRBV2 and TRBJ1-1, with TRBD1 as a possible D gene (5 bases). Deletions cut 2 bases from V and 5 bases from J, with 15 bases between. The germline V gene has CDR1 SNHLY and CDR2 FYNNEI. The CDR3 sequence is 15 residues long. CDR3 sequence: CASSELEQVGTEAFF. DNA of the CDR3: TGTGCCAGCAGTGAACTCGAACAGGTGGGGACTGAAGCTTTCTTT.

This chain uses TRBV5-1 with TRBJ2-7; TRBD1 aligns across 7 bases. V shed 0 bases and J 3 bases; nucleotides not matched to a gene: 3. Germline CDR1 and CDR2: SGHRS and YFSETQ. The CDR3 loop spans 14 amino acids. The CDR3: CASSLEGQSYEQYF. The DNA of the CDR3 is TGCGCCAGCAGCTTGGAGGGACAGAGCTACGAGCAGTACTTC.

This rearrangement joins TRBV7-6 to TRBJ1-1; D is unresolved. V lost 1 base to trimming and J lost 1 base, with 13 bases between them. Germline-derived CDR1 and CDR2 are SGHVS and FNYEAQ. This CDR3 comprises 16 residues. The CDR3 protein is CASSLVLAGENTEAFF. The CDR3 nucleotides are TGTGCCAGCAGCTTAGTGCTGGCCGGAGAGAACACTGAAGCTTTCTTT. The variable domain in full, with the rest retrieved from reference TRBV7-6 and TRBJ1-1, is GAGVSQSPRYKVTKRGQDVALRCDPISGHVSLYWYRQALGQGPEFLTYFNYEAQQDKSGLPNDRFSAERPEGSISTLTIQRTEQRDSAMYRCASSLVLAGENTEAFFGQGTRLTVV.

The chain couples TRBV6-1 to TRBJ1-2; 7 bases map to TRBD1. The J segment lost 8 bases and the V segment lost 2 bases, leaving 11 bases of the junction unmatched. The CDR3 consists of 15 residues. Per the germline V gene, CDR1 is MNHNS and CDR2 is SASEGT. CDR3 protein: CASSELDRDAGGYTF. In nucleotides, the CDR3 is TGTGCCAGCAGTGAACTCGACAGGGATGCGGGAGGCTACACCTTC.